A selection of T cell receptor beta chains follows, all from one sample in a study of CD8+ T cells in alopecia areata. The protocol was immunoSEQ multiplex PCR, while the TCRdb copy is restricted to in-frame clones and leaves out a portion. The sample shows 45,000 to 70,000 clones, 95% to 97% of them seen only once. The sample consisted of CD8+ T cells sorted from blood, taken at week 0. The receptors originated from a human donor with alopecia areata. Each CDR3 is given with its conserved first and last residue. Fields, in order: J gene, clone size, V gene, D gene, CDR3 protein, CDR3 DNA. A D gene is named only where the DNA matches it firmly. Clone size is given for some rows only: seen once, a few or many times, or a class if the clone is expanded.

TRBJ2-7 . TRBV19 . CASSFSGQEGYEQYF TGTGCCAGTAGTTTTTCTGGACAAGAAGGCTACGAGCAGTACTTC
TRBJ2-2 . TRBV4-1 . CASSQGGRSGELFF TGCGCCAGCAGCCAAGGGGGGCGTTCCGGGGAGCTGTTTTTT
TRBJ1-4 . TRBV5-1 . CASSLRLGAEGQKLFF TGCGCCAGCAGCTTGCGACTCGGGGCCGAGGGACAAAAACTGTTTTTT
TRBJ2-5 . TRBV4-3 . CASSQDRGFQETQYF TGCGCCAGCAGCCAAGACCGGGGGTTCCAAGAGACCCAGTACTTC
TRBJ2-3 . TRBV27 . CASSRLGALLDTQYF TGTGCCAGCAGTCGACTAGGCGCGCTCCTAGATACGCAGTATTTT
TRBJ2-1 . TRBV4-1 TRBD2 CASSRSSGGAYNEQFF TGCGCCAGCAGCCGATCTAGCGGGGGGGCTTACAATGAGCAGTTCTTC
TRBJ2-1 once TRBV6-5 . CASSYDPAFEQFF TGTGCCAGCAGTTACGATCCTGCGTTTGAGCAGTTCTTC
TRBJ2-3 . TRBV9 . CASSPNGAGSHTDTQYF TGTGCCAGCAGCCCTAACGGGGCGGGAAGCCACACAGATACGCAGTATTTT
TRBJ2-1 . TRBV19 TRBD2 CASSTPSSTSGGDYNEQFF TGTGCCAGTAGTACTCCGTCGTCGACTAGCGGGGGGGACTACAATGAGCAGTTCTTC
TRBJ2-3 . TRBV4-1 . CASSQVRGSTDTQYF TGCGCCAGCAGCCAAGTTCGAGGTAGCACAGATACGCAGTATTTT
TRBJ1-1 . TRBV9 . CASSVAVNTEAFF TGTGCCAGCAGCGTAGCGGTGAACACTGAAGCTTTCTTT
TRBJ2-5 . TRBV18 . CASSPARAGDQETQYF TGTGCCAGCTCACCAGCGAGGGCAGGGGATCAAGAGACCCAGTACTTC
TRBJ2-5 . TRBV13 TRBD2 CASSLAGGQETQYF TGTGCCAGCAGCTTAGCGGGGGGTCAAGAGACCCAGTACTTC
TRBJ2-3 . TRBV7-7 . CASSLVWADTQYF TGTGCTAGCAGCTTAGTGTGGGCAGATACGCAGTATTTT
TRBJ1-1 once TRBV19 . CASSFGQMNTEAFF TGTGCCAGTAGTTTCGGACAGATGAACACTGAAGCTTTCTTT
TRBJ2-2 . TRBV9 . CASSVQGAGGELFF TGTGCCAGCAGCGTTCAAGGGGCTGGCGGGGAGCTGTTTTTT
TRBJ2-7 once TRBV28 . CASTTRQGQYEQYF TGTGCCAGCACCACTCGGCAGGGTCAGTACGAGCAGTACTTC
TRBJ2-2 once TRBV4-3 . CASSQDFVSRGGQLFF TGCGCCAGCAGCCAAGATTTCGTTAGCAGGGGGGGGCAGCTGTTTTTT
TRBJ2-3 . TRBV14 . CASSQETRGLTDTQYF TGTGCCAGCAGCCAAGAGACGCGGGGCCTCACAGATACGCAGTATTTT
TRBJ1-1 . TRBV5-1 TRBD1 CASSLRGRYTEAFF TGCGCCAGCAGCTTGAGGGGGCGGTACACTGAAGCTTTCTTT
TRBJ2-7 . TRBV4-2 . CASSQPRGESYEQYF TGTGCCAGCAGCCAACCGCGCGGGGAGTCCTACGAGCAGTACTTC
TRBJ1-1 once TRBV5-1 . CASSLAGVTEAFF TGCGCCAGCAGCTTGGCAGGGGTCACTGAAGCTTTCTTT
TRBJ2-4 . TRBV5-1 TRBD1 CASSPDRATKNIQYF TGCGCCAGCAGCCCGGACAGGGCAACCAAAAACATTCAGTACTTC
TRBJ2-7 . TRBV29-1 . CSVEDTAYEQYF TGCAGCGTTGAAGATACGGCGTACGAGCAGTACTTC
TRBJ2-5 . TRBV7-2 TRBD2 CASSNRTSGGSETQYF TGTGCCAGCAGCAATCGTACTAGCGGGGGGTCGGAGACCCAGTACTTC
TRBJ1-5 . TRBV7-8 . CASGQGSNQPQHF TGTGCCAGCGGGCAGGGCAGCAATCAGCCCCAGCATTTT
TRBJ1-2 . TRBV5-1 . CASSLAGNYGYTF TGCGCCAGCAGCTTGGCAGGGAACTATGGCTACACCTTC